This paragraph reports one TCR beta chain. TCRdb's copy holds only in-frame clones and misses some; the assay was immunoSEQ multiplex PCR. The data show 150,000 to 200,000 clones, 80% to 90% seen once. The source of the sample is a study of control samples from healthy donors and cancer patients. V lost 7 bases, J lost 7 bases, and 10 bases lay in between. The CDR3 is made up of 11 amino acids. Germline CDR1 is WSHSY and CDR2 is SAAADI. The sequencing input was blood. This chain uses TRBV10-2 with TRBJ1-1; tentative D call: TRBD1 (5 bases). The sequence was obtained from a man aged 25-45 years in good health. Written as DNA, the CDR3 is TGCGCCAGCAACGGGGCCGATGAAGCTTTCTTT. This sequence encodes CASNGADEAFF.